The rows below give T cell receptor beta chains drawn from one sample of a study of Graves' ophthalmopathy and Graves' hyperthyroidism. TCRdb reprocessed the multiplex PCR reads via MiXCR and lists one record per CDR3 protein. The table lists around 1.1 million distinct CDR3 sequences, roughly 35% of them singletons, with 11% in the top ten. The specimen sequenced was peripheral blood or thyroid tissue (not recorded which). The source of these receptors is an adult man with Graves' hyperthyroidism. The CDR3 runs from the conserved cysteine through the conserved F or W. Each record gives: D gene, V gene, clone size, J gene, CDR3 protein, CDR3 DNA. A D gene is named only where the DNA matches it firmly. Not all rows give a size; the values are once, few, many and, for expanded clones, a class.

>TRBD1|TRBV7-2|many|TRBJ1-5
CASSLGLGGAGQPQHF
TGTGCCAGCAGCTTAGGTCTAGGGGGCGCGGGTCAGCCCCAGCATTTT
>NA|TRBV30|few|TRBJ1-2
CAWTWTTANYGYTF
TGTGCCTGGACCTGGACAACTGCTAACTATGGCTACACCTTC
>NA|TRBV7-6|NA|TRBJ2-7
CASGPGEGPYEQYF
TGTGCCAGCGGACCAGGGGAAGGGCCCTACGAGCAGTACTTC
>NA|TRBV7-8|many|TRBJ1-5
CASSNTQGRPQHF
TGTGCCAGCAGCAATACGCAGGGGCGGCCCCAGCATTTT
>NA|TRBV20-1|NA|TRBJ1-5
CSARLAGGVEGHQPQHF
TGCAGTGCTAGACTAGCGGGAGGGGTCGAGGGACATCAGCCCCAGCATTTT
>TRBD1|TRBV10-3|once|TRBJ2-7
CAADPGQGAEQYF
TGTGCCGCCGACCCGGGACAGGGGGCCGAGCAGTACTTC
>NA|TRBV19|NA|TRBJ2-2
CASQIGLNTGELFF
TGTGCCAGCCAGATAGGACTAAACACCGGGGAGCTGTTTTTT
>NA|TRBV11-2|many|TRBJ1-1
CASSPTSQGLTEAFF
TGTGCCAGCAGCCCCACGAGTCAGGGGTTGACTGAAGCTTTCTTT
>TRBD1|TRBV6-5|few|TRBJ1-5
CASSEGGTGGNQPQHF
TGTGCCAGCAGTGAAGGTGGGACAGGGGGTAATCAGCCCCAGCATTTT
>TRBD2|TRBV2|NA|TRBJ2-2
CASKSGITGELFF
TGTGCCAGCAAGAGCGGGATTACCGGGGAGCTGTTTTTT
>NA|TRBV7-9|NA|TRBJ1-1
CASSLERAEEAFF
TGTGCCAGCAGCTTAGAAAGGGCGGAAGAAGCTTTCTTT
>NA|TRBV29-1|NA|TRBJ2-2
CSVQGTGELFF
TGCAGCGTCCAGGGGACCGGGGAGCTGTTTTTT
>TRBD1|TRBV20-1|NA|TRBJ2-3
CSAHNGRDRSTDTQYF
TGCAGTGCTCACAACGGCCGGGACAGAAGCACAGATACGCAGTATTTT
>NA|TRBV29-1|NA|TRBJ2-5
CSVVGPTQYF
TGCAGCGTTGTAGGACCGACCCAGTACTTC
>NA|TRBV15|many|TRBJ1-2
CATDTGRSYGYTF
TGTGCCACTGATACAGGGCGGAGCTATGGCTACACCTTC
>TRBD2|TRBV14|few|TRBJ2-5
CASSSSGGNQETQYF
TGTGCCAGCTCATCTAGCGGGGGGAACCAAGAGACCCAGTACTTC
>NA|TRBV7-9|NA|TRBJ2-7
CASSLFTYEQYF
TGTGCCAGCAGTTTATTCACCTACGAGCAGTACTTC
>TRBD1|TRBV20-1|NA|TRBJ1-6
CSARPGQTSNSPLHF
TGCAGTGCTAGACCGGGACAGACCTCTAATTCACCCCTCCACTTT
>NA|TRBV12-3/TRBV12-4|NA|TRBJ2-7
CASSFDGKGSYEQYF
TGTGCCAGCAGTTTTGACGGGAAGGGTTCCTACGAGCAGTACTTC
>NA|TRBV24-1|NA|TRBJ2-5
CATSDGTVQETQYF
TGTGCCACCAGTGATGGGACGGTACAAGAGACCCAGTACTTC
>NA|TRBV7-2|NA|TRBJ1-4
CASSLLRGKLFF
TGTGCCAGCAGCTTACTCCGTGGAAAACTGTTTTTT
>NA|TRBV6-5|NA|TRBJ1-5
CASSGVGQHNQPQHF
TGTGCCAGCAGTGGGGTGGGGCAGCATAATCAGCCCCAGCATTTT
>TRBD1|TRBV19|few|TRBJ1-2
CASTPTGEYGYTF
TGTGCCAGTACCCCGACAGGGGAGTACGGCTACACCTTC
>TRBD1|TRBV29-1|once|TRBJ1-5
CSVGDRDSILSQHF
TGCAGCGTAGGGGACAGGGACTCAATCTTGTCCCAGCATTTT
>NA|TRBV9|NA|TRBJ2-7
CASGDRYSYEQYF
TGTGCCAGCGGCGACAGATACTCCTACGAGCAGTACTTC
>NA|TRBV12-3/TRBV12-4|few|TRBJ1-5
CASSWGGAGNQPQHF
TGTGCCAGCAGCTGGGGGGGGGCTGGGAATCAGCCCCAGCATTTT
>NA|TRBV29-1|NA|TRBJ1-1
CSVETRESGNTEAFF
TGCAGCGTTGAAACTAGGGAGTCGGGGAACACTGAAGCTTTCTTT
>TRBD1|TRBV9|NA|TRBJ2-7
CASRQGGRYEQYF
TGTGCCAGCAGACAAGGGGGCCGCTACGAGCAGTACTTC
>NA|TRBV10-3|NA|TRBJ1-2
CAISDGLGATAYGYTF
TGTGCCATCAGTGACGGGCTTGGGGCAACCGCCTATGGCTACACCTTC
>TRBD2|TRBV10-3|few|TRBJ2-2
CASLRLAGNTGELFF
TGTGCCAGCCTTCGACTAGCGGGAAACACCGGGGAGCTGTTTTTT
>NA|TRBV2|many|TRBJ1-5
CASSESQPQHF
TGTGCCAGCAGTGAAAGTCAGCCCCAGCATTTT
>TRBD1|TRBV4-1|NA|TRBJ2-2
CASSLPDDRDTGELFF
TGCGCCAGCAGCCTCCCGGATGACAGGGACACCGGGGAGCTGTTTTTT
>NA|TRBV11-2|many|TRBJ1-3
CASSFLLSSGNTIYF
TGTGCCAGCAGCTTCTTACTAAGCTCTGGAAACACCATATATTTT
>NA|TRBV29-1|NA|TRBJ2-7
CSSEEPEQYF
TGCAGCAGTGAAGAGCCCGAGCAGTACTTC
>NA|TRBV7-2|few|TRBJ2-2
CASSVYRGELFF
TGTGCCAGCAGCGTGTACAGGGGGGAGCTGTTTTTT
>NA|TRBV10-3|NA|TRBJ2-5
CASSPPSFEFGQPETQYF
TGTGCCAGCTCACCACCCTCATTTGAATTTGGTCAGCCGGAGACCCAGTACTTC
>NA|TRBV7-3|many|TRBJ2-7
CASSPRPGSYEQYF
TGTGCCAGCAGCCCGCGGCCGGGCTCCTACGAGCAGTACTTC
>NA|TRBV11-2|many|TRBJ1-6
CASSLGGTQNSPLHF
TGTGCCAGCAGCTTAGGAGGGACACAGAATTCACCCCTCCACTTT
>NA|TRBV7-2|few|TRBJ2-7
CASSSAGLTYEQYF
TGTGCCAGCAGCTCAGCTGGGCTTACCTACGAGCAGTACTTC
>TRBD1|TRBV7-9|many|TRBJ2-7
CASSSPDRADYEQYF
TGTGCCAGCAGCTCGCCGGACAGGGCGGACTACGAGCAGTACTTC
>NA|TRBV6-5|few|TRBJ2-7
CASRTRLTYEQYF
TGTGCCAGCAGGACCCGGTTGACCTACGAGCAGTACTTC
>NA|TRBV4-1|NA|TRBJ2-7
CVSSLRVDPYEQYF
TGCGTCAGCAGCCTCAGGGTGGATCCCTACGAGCAGTACTTC
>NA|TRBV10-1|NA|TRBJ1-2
CASSESGVRGYTF
TGCGCCAGCAGTGAGTCTGGGGTGCGAGGCTACACCTTC
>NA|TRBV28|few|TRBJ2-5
CASSPQQGVGLRETQYF
TGTGCCAGCAGTCCTCAGCAGGGTGTAGGACTCAGAGAGACCCAGTACTTC
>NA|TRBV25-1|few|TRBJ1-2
CASSEVGRGYTF
TGTGCCAGCAGTGAGGTAGGGCGAGGCTACACCTTC